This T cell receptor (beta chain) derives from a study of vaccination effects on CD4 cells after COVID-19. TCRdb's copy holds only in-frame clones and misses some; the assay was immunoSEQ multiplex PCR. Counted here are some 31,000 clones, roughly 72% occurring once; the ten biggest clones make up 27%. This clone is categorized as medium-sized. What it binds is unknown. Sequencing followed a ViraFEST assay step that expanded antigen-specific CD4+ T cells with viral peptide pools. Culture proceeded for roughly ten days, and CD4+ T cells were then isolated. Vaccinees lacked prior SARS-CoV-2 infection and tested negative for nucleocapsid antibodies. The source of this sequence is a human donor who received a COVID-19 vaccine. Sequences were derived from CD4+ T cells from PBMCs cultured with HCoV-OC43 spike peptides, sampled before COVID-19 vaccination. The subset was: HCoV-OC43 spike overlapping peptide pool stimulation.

For the CDR3, the DNA is TGTGCCAGCAGCCAAGTGGCAGGGGGCGGCGAGCAGTACTTC. Amino acids: CASSQVAGGGEQYF. The chain uses TRBV3-1 (or the pseudogene TRBV3-2) and TRBJ2-7, with TRBD1 identical over 8 bases. CDR1 LGHDT and CDR2 YNNKEL come from the germline V gene (reference sequence). The CDR3 is made up of 14 amino acids. Losses at the gene ends were 1 base for V and 6 bases for J; bases not matched to a gene: 5.